The entry that follows covers one TCR beta chain sequence. This clone appeared once. Its antigen remains unidentified. Base-call qualities are not available, and no considerably larger clone is one nucleotide away. In the prospective study, participants were roughly 18 to 100 years old, resided in about two dozen geographic areas of the United States, and were enrolled through a virtual design. To assign participants to cohorts, the prospective study relied on clinical history that participants themselves reported in a screening survey and a study questionnaire. In the prospective study, mobile phlebotomists collected whole blood, serum and a nasopharyngeal or oropharyngeal swab from each participant. Prospective study participants could optionally give additional blood draws and questionnaires over an approximately 2-month period. Blood samples from the prospective study were shipped frozen or at room temperature prior to DNA extraction.

TCRbeta CDR3 regions were amplified from genomic DNA by means of the immunoSEQ Assay, a bias-controlled multiplex PCR. The authors processed their data as follows. The number of nucleated cells in each sample was estimated from the amplification of reference gene primers within the assay. Sequence reads were collapsed and filtered to measure the absolute abundance of every unique TCRbeta CDR3 rearrangement. For each sample, productive Simpson clonality was calculated by taking the square root of Simpson's diversity index across productive rearrangements. Imported from immuneACCESS, the table was reduced by TCRdb to in-frame sequences with V and J called. These copies leave out some clones; in studies compared against another copy, an unresolved V gene accounts for under half, and the cause of the remainder is not known. The V and J calls and clone size were taken over from that table, and D and trimming were inferred from the DNA. This sample holds 110,000 to 150,000 clones; less than 90% were observed only once. The top ten clonotypes cover 4.5% to 7% of the sample.

The data stem from a study of blood T cell repertoires in COVID-19 (TCRdb year 2020). Broadly, across the study: Samples from collaborators originated in the United States, Italy and Spain and spanned both the acute and convalescent phases of COVID-19. Where available, HLA class I and class II types were obtained from metadata supplied by the sample provider rather than from assay-based typing. Nearly every sample came with metadata listing a de-identified subject ID, COVID-19 status, age in years and sex. A freely available public database, intended as a resource for researchers studying the immune response to SARS-CoV-2, is where the repertoires were released. The samples were drawn from two sources: the first 160 participants of the ongoing ImmuneRACE study, and 1,254 subjects contributed by 6 global collaborators. The prospective study material was composed of cDNA or gDNA derived from T cells, B-cell-depleted T cells, or PBMCs. Deeply sampled blood TCRbeta repertoires from subjects exposed to, actively infected with, or recovered from COVID-19 were included in the dataset.

The cysteine opens and the phenylalanine closes a CDR3 of 14 amino acids. The retained sequence is limited to the CDR3, 42 bases, with the frame set at the first base. CDR1 and CDR2 were assigned from the germline V gene as WSHSY and SAAADI. The germline ends are 16 bases apart after V is trimmed by 4 bases and J by 9 bases. Here is what the overall study found, with its caveats: How much clinical and demographic metadata was included differed by source and by participant, and the metadata was provided uncurated.

In this chain, TRBV10-2 is recombined with TRBJ1-5; a confident D gene designation cannot be given. The sample consisted of PBMCs or T cells enriched from blood (not recorded which). This receptor was identified in a man aged 40-49 years with acute COVID-19. The encoded CDR3 is CASSGGTSAGPQHF. The DNA reads as follows: TGCGCCAGCAGTGGAGGCACGTCGGCGGGGCCCCAGCATTTT.